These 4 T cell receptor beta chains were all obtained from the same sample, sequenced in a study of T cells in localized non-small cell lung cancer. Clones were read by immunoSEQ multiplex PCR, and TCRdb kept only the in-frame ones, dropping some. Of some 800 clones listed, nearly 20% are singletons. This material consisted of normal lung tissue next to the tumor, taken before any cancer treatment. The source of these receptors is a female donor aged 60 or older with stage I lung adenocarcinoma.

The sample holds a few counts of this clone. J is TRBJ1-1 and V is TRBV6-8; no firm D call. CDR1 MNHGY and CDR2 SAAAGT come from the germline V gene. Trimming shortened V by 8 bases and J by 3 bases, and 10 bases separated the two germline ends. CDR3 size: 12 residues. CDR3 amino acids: CASRRSHTEAFF. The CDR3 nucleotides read TGTGCCAGCCGAAGGTCTCACACTGAAGCTTTCTTT.

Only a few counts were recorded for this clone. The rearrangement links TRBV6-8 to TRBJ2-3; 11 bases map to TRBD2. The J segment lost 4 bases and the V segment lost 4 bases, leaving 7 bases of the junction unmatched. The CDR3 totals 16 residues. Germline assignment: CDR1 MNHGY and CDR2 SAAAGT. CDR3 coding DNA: TGTGCCAGCAGTTGGGTAGCGGGAGGGCGGGCAGATACGCAGTATTTT. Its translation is CASSWVAGGRADTQYF.

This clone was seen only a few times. The chain's CDR3 is CASSSREMGSETQYF. CDR3 in DNA: TGTGCCAGCAGCTCTCGGGAAATGGGGTCAGAGACCCAGTACTTC. The genes are TRBV11-3 and TRBJ2-5, with D perhaps TRBD2 (5 bases). V lost 4 bases and J lost 4, with 16 bases in between. Per the germline V gene, CDR1 is SGHNT and CDR2 is YENEEA. This CDR3 is 15 amino acids long.

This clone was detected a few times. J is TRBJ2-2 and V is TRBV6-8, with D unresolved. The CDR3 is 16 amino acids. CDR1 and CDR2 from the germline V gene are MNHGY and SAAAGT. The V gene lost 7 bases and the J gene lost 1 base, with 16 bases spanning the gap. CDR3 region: CASTILQAQNTGELFF. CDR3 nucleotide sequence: TGTGCCAGCACCATTCTCCAGGCCCAGAACACCGGGGAGCTGTTTTTT.